Below are 19 T cell receptor beta chains sequenced from a single sample in a study of shared T cell receptors in the human thymus. Profiling relied on immunoSEQ multiplex PCR, and the TCRdb table lists in-frame clones only, not all of them. The table includes roughly 500,000 clones, approximately 80% detected once. These data were likewise used in another study, on human thymus T cells.

The specimen sequenced was thymocytes. These receptor sequences come from a boy younger than two with a congenital heart defect.

This clone was observed once. The gene calls are TRBV6-6 and TRBJ1-2, with TRBD1 as a possible D gene (5 bases). There are 13 residues in the CDR3. Germline loops: CDR1 MNHNY, CDR2 SVGAGI (reference sequence). V dropped 8 bases and J dropped 4 bases, with 14 bases sitting between them. The CDR3 DNA reads as TGTGCCAGCGTGGGAGGGGAGGGCTATGGCTACACCTTC. Its translation: CASVGGEGYGYTF.

The V call is TRBV4-3, the J call TRBJ2-5; 15 bases agree with TRBD2. Germline assignment: CDR1 LGHNA and CDR2 YSLEER. The CDR3 contains 17 residues. J gave up 5 bases and V 5 bases, and 9 bases lay outside the gene matches. The CDR3 spells CASSFRTSGRATETQYF. CDR3 DNA sequence: TGCGCCAGCAGCTTCCGGACTAGCGGGAGGGCCACCGAGACCCAGTACTTC.

This clone was counted only a few times. The J gene is TRBJ2-7, the V gene TRBV10-3; 7 nucleotides agree with TRBD1. The length of the CDR3 is 12 residues. V lost 3 bases and J lost 5; bases outside the gene matches: 1. CDR1 and CDR2 (germline): ENHRY, SYGVKD. The CDR3 region is CAISEGTDEQYF. The CDR3 DNA follows: TGTGCCATCAGTGAAGGGACAGACGAGCAGTACTTC.

CDR3 amino acids: CASSGKGGFRAGELFF. Here the CDR3 DNA reads TGCGCCAGCAGTGGGAAGGGCGGGTTTCGGGCCGGGGAGCTGTTTTTT. This chain connects TRBV10-2 to TRBJ2-2, with a possible D match to TRBD2 (5 bases). Germline CDR1 reads WSHSY; CDR2 reads SAAADI. V lost 4 bases and J lost 6, with 18 bases in between. CDR3 length: 16 amino acids.

In DNA, the CDR3 is TGTGCCAGCAGCTCCTCGAAAAGACAGGGACATGGCTACACCTTC. It specifies CASSSSKRQGHGYTF. V usage is TRBV11-2 and J usage is TRBJ1-2, with TRBD1 identical over 7 bases. The germline V gene has CDR1 SGHAT and CDR2 FQNNGV. The CDR3 has 15 residues. Trimming at V came to 4 bases and at J to 6 bases, leaving 11 bases not matched to a gene.

CDR3 nucleotide sequence: TGCAGCGTTCAAGGGGTCGGGAGCAATCAGCCCCAGCATTTT. Residues: CSVQGVGSNQPQHF. This rearrangement joins TRBV29-1 to TRBJ1-5; D possibly corresponds to TRBD1 (5 bases). The CDR3 consists of 14 residues. Germline V lookup: CDR1 SQVTM, CDR2 ANQGSEA. V was clipped by 5 bases and J by 1 base, with 12 bases between them.

The V gene is TRBV7-9, the J gene TRBJ1-4; D ambiguous. The CDR3 covers 13 residues. Per germline, CDR1 SEHNR and CDR2 FQNEAQ (reference sequence). The V gene lost 0 bases and the J gene lost 6 bases, with 5 bases spanning the gap. The CDR3 region is CASSLARYEKLFF. The CDR3 DNA reads TGTGCCAGCAGCTTAGCCCGTTATGAAAAACTGTTTTTT.

The J gene is TRBJ2-5, the V gene TRBV5-1; D is possibly TRBD1 (7 bases). CDR3 length: 14 amino acids. Per germline, CDR1 SGHRS and CDR2 YFSETQ. V lost 3 bases and J lost 4, with 13 bases in between. CDR3 loop: CASSSQGGRETQYF. The CDR3, as DNA: TGCGCCAGCAGCTCTCAGGGGGGCAGAGAGACCCAGTACTTC.

The genes are TRBV4-2 and TRBJ2-1, with 11 bases aligning to TRBD2. V lost 4 bases and J lost 2; bases outside the gene matches: 19. The CDR3 has 21 residues. Germline CDR1 and CDR2: LGHNA and YNFKEQ. In nucleotides, the CDR3 is TGTGCCAGCAGCCTTCTTCCCGGGAGGGGGGATAGCGGGAGGGCCTACAATGAGCAGTTCTTC. Amino acid sequence: CASSLLPGRGDSGRAYNEQFF.

This clone has a handful of counts. The chain carries TRBV5-1 and TRBJ1-4; a possible D gene is TRBD1 (5 bases). This CDR3 is built from 14 residues. Trimming shortened V by 0 bases and J by 8 bases, and 11 bases separated the two germline ends. CDR1 SGHRS and CDR2 YFSETQ come from the germline V gene. The CDR3 sequence: CASSLGRAREKLFF. CDR3 coding DNA: TGCGCCAGCAGCTTGGGCAGGGCTAGAGAAAAACTGTTTTTT.

The chain has TRBV28 and TRBJ1-5, with a tentative D call TRBD1 (5 bases). This CDR3 contains 16 residues. Germline CDR1 and CDR2: MDHEN and SYDVKM. V was trimmed by 1 base and J by 3 bases, leaving 13 bases between them. Here the CDR3 DNA reads TGTGCCAGCAGTTTATTGAAGGGGCAGCCCAATCAGCCCCAGCATTTT. This sequence encodes CASSLLKGQPNQPQHF.

The chain employs TRBV5-1 and TRBJ2-7; 7 bases agree with TRBD1. In germline, CDR1 is SGHRS, CDR2 YFSETQ. This CDR3 comprises 15 residues. V trimming: 0 bases; J trimming: 2 bases; junction bases outside the gene matches: 5. CDR3 in DNA: TGCGCCAGCAGCTTGGAAGGGACAGAACCCTACGAGCAGTACTTC. Protein sequence: CASSLEGTEPYEQYF.

The chain uses TRBV7-2 and TRBJ2-2; 10 bases fit TRBD1. There are 14 residues in the CDR3. J was trimmed by 3 bases and V by 10 bases; bases with no gene match: 5. The germline V gene has CDR1 SGHTA and CDR2 FQGNSA. The CDR3 coding sequence is TGTGCCACTGAAGGGACAGGGGACACCGGGGAGCTGTTTTTT. Translated, it gives CATEGTGDTGELFF. Drawing the rest from reference TRBV7-2 and TRBJ2-2, the complete variable domain is GAGVSQSPSNKVTEKGKDVELRCDPISGHTALYWYRQSLGQGLEFLIYFQGNSAPDKSGLPSDRFSAERTGGSVSTLTIQRTQQEDSAVYLCATEGTGDTGELFFGEGSRLTVL.

The V call is TRBV5-1, the J call TRBJ2-3; the match to TRBD2 covers 9 bases. CDR3 length: 17 amino acids. Trimming cost V 0 bases and J 7 bases; bases outside gene matches: 12. Looked up from germline, CDR1 is SGHRS and CDR2 is YFSETQ. CDR3 region: CASSLVAREGPLHTQYF. The CDR3 DNA sequence: TGCGCCAGCAGCTTGGTGGCGCGGGAGGGCCCCCTCCATACGCAGTATTTT.

The chain couples TRBV11-2 to TRBJ2-4; tentatively, D is TRBD1 (6 bases). The CDR3 extends over 17 amino acids. The V end lost 6 bases, the J end lost 7 bases, and 25 bases lay between the germline ends. From germline, CDR1 is SGHAT and CDR2 FQNNGV. CDR3: CASRPGPGQNLLNIQYF. CDR3 DNA: TGTGCCAGCAGACCTGGACCCGGACAGAACCTCCTGAACATTCAGTACTTC.

The V gene is TRBV7-8, the J gene TRBJ2-7; 10 positions agree with TRBD2. Germline CDR1 and CDR2: SGHVS and FQNEAQ. This CDR3 has 17 amino acids. The ends lost 2 bases at V and 3 bases at J; junction bases unmatched: 10. The CDR3 nucleotides are TGTGCCAGCAGCTTACCCCCCCAGCGGGAGGGGGGCTACGAGCAGTACTTC. Its protein product is CASSLPPQREGGYEQYF.

The V and J genes are TRBV4-3 and TRBJ2-2; D may be TRBD2 (6 bases). V was clipped by 4 bases and J by 4 bases, with 10 bases between them. In germline, CDR1 is LGHNA, CDR2 YSLEER. The CDR3 covers 14 residues. CDR3 nucleotide sequence: TGCGCCAGCAGCCGTTCGGGAGTCACCGGGGAGCTGTTTTTT. It encodes CASSRSGVTGELFF.

V usage is TRBV6-1 and J usage is TRBJ1-2, with 12 positions matching TRBD1. The junction had 6 bases not matched to a gene; V was cut back by 7 bases and J by 6 bases. CDR3 length: 14 amino acids. Per the germline V gene, CDR1 is MNHNS and CDR2 is SASEGT. The CDR3 nucleotides are TGTGCCAGCAAGGGGACAGGGGGCGCTAATGGCTACACCTTC. Translating it yields CASKGTGGANGYTF.

The genes are TRBV28 and TRBJ2-1, with 11 bases aligning to TRBD2. The J segment lost 9 bases and the V segment lost 2 bases, leaving 12 bases of the junction unmatched. Per the germline V gene, CDR1 is MDHEN and CDR2 is SYDVKM. The CDR3 loop spans 17 amino acids. In DNA, the CDR3 is TGTGCCAGCAGTTTACTCACTAGCGGGAGTGGCGGGCGTGAGCAGTTCTTC. This sequence encodes CASSLLTSGSGGREQFF.